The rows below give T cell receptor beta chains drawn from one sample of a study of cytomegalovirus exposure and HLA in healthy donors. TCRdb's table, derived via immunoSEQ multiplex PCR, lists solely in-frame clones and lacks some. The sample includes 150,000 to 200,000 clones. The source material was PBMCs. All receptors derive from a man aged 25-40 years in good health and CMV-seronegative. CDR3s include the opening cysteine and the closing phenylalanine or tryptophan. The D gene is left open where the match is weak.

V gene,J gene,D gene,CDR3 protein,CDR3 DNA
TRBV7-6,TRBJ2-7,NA,CASSSTTRFGRGSYEQYF,TGTGCCAGCAGCTCCACAACCCGGTTCGGGCGCGGGTCCTACGAGCAGTACTTC
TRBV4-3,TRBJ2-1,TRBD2,CASSHQSGRAGNEQFF,TGCGCCAGCAGCCACCAAAGCGGGAGGGCCGGGAATGAGCAGTTCTTC
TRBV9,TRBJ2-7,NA,CASSVAGYEQYF,TGTGCCAGCAGCGTAGCAGGATACGAGCAGTACTTC
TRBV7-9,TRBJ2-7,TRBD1,CASSSLDRDSYEQYF,TGTGCCAGCAGTTCTCTGGACAGGGACTCCTACGAGCAGTACTTC
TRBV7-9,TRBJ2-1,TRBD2,CASSLVLADYNEQFF,TGTGCCAGCAGCTTAGTGCTAGCGGATTACAATGAGCAGTTCTTC
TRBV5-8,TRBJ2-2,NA,CASSYPLGASNTGELFF,TGTGCCAGCAGCTACCCCTTGGGCGCTTCGAACACCGGGGAGCTGTTTTTT
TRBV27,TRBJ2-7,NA,CASSPTGTSYEQYF,TGTGCCAGCTCCCCTACCGGTACCTCCTACGAGCAGTACTTC
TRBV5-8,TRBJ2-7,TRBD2,CASSRREAPREQYF,TGTGCCAGCAGCCGTCGGGAGGCTCCTCGGGAGCAGTACTTC
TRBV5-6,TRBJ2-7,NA,CASSSGPAGEQYF,TGTGCCAGCAGCTCCGGACCGGCGGGGGAGCAGTACTTC
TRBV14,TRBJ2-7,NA,CASSQVMGKAYEQYF,TGTGCCAGCAGCCAAGTAATGGGCAAAGCCTACGAGCAGTACTTC
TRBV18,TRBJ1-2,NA,CASSPATPRLTRRDIFYGYTF,TGTGCCAGCTCACCAGCCACCCCACGGCTTACTCGTCGGGACATCTTCTATGGCTACACCTTC
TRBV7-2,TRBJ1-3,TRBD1,CATSEGAAGNTIYF,TGTGCCACTAGTGAGGGGGCCGCTGGAAACACCATATATTTT
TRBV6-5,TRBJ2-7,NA,CASSVLYEQYF,TGTGCCAGCAGTGTCTTATACGAGCAGTACTTC
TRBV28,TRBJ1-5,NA,CASSVRVSNQPQHF,TGTGCCAGCAGTGTCAGGGTTAGCAATCAGCCCCAGCATTTT
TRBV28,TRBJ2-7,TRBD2,CASSLGRLAGTYEQYF,TGTGCCAGCAGTTTAGGGAGGCTAGCGGGAACCTACGAGCAGTACTTC
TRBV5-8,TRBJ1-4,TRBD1,CASSPTGTANEKLFF,TGTGCCAGCAGCCCGACAGGGACGGCTAATGAAAAACTGTTTTTT